Listed below are T cell receptor beta chains from one sample, sequenced in a study of vaccination and CD4 T cells after COVID-19. These receptors' antigens are unknown. From the PCR reads, TCRdb called clonotypes with MiXCR, one entry per CDR3 protein. Of around 12,000 distinct CDR3 sequences listed, roughly 74% are singletons. Sequenced here: CD4+ T cells from blood, cultured in vitro, sampled after SARS-CoV-2 vaccination. The source is a human donor who received a COVID-19 vaccine. Both conserved end residues are part of each CDR3. Each record gives: D gene, V gene, J gene, clone size, CDR3 protein, CDR3 DNA. D genes are given only for firm matches. Some rows have no size entry. The others give once, few or many, or a class for an expanded clone.

d_call: NA
v_call: TRBV10-1
j_call: TRBJ2-1
clone_size: NA
cdr3_aa: CASSESLLAEQFF
cdr3_nt: TGCGCCAGCAGTGAGTCGTTACTAGCTGAGCAGTTCTTC

d_call: NA
v_call: TRBV19
j_call: TRBJ2-2
clone_size: NA
cdr3_aa: CASKPGLNTGELFF
cdr3_nt: TGTGCCAGTAAACCGGGACTCAACACCGGGGAGCTGTTTTTT

d_call: TRBD1
v_call: TRBV12-3/TRBV12-4
j_call: TRBJ2-7
clone_size: NA
cdr3_aa: CASSLGQGLSEQYF
cdr3_nt: TGTGCCAGCAGCTTGGGACAGGGATTGTCGGAGCAGTACTTC

d_call: NA
v_call: TRBV12-3/TRBV12-4
j_call: TRBJ1-6
clone_size: NA
cdr3_aa: CASSLRQNSPLHF
cdr3_nt: TGTGCCAGCAGCCTCAGACAGAATTCACCCCTCCACTTT

d_call: TRBD2
v_call: TRBV6-1
j_call: TRBJ2-5
clone_size: NA
cdr3_aa: CASSRSGGANLISETQYF
cdr3_nt: TGTGCCAGCAGCCGTAGCGGGGGGGCCAATTTAATTTCGGAGACCCAGTACTTC

d_call: NA
v_call: TRBV6-1
j_call: TRBJ1-2
clone_size: few
cdr3_aa: CASSVGLALYGYTF
cdr3_nt: TGTGCCAGCAGTGTGGGACTTGCCCTCTATGGCTACACCTTC

d_call: NA
v_call: TRBV10-1
j_call: TRBJ2-4
clone_size: NA
cdr3_aa: CASSPDRNPGSSKNIQYF
cdr3_nt: TGCGCCAGCAGTCCGGATAGAAACCCAGGTAGCTCCAAAAACATTCAGTACTTC

d_call: NA
v_call: TRBV5-4
j_call: TRBJ1-5
clone_size: NA
cdr3_aa: CASSSFQKWTSNQPQHF
cdr3_nt: TGTGCCAGCAGCTCGTTTCAGAAATGGACTAGCAATCAGCCCCAGCATTTT

d_call: TRBD2
v_call: TRBV6-5
j_call: TRBJ2-3
clone_size: NA
cdr3_aa: CASSYSMDHSGGSTDTQYF
cdr3_nt: TGTGCCAGCAGTTACTCGATGGACCACAGCGGGGGGAGCACAGATACGCAGTATTTT

d_call: TRBD2
v_call: TRBV7-8
j_call: TRBJ2-3
clone_size: NA
cdr3_aa: CASSLASGGPTDTQYF
cdr3_nt: TGTGCCAGCAGCTTAGCTAGCGGGGGACCCACAGATACGCAGTATTTT

d_call: TRBD1
v_call: TRBV30
j_call: TRBJ1-2
clone_size: NA
cdr3_aa: CAWIKDRGDYGYTF
cdr3_nt: TGTGCCTGGATTAAGGACAGGGGGGACTATGGCTACACCTTC

d_call: NA
v_call: TRBV7-9
j_call: TRBJ1-1
clone_size: few
cdr3_aa: CASSLEANTEAFF
cdr3_nt: TGTGCCAGCAGCTTAGAGGCGAACACTGAAGCTTTCTTT

d_call: TRBD1
v_call: TRBV5-1
j_call: TRBJ1-2
clone_size: once
cdr3_aa: CASSKGTEEFGYTF
cdr3_nt: TGCGCCAGCAGCAAGGGGACAGAAGAATTTGGCTACACCTTC

d_call: NA
v_call: TRBV7-2
j_call: TRBJ1-5
clone_size: NA
cdr3_aa: CASSLGGMGPMSNQPQHF
cdr3_nt: TGTGCCAGCAGCTTAGGCGGGATGGGCCCTATGAGCAATCAGCCCCAGCATTTT

d_call: TRBD1
v_call: TRBV12-3/TRBV12-4
j_call: TRBJ1-6
clone_size: NA
cdr3_aa: CASTRRTGVYNSPLHF
cdr3_nt: TGTGCCAGCACCCGACGGACAGGGGTCTATAATTCACCCCTCCACTTT

d_call: NA
v_call: TRBV19
j_call: TRBJ1-1
clone_size: medium-sized
cdr3_aa: CASTRSLSSEAFF
cdr3_nt: TGTGCCAGTACCCGCTCCTTGTCTTCTGAAGCTTTCTTT

d_call: TRBD1
v_call: TRBV6-1
j_call: TRBJ1-2
clone_size: NA
cdr3_aa: CASSEVTGVGYTF
cdr3_nt: TGTGCCAGCAGTGAAGTCACAGGGGTTGGCTACACCTTC

d_call: NA
v_call: TRBV19
j_call: TRBJ1-2
clone_size: NA
cdr3_aa: CASSIAQGSNYGYTF
cdr3_nt: TGTGCCAGTAGTATTGCCCAGGGCTCTAACTATGGCTACACCTTC

d_call: NA
v_call: TRBV21-1
j_call: TRBJ1-5
clone_size: NA
cdr3_aa: CASSMHRGPPGPSNQPQHF
cdr3_nt: TGTGCCAGCAGCATGCACAGGGGACCACCAGGTCCCAGCAATCAGCCCCAGCATTTT

d_call: TRBD1
v_call: TRBV20-1
j_call: TRBJ1-6
clone_size: few
cdr3_aa: CSARGQGNNSPLHF
cdr3_nt: TGCAGTGCTAGGGGACAGGGGAATAATTCACCCCTCCACTTT